This T cell receptor beta chain was found in a study of T cells expressing NK-cell markers (dated by TCRdb to 2018 to 2020). Context from the whole study: Three sorted T-cell subsets (CD3+CD56+NKG2C+, CD3+CD56+NKG2C- and CD3+CD56-NKG2C+) from 8 or 9 donors had their TCR beta-chain repertoires profiled. Among the eight sequenced donors, only one was HCMV-seronegative, while the other seven were HCMV-seropositive. Sequencing of the libraries produced 2 x 150 bp reads on Illumina HiSeq 2000/2500, MiSeq or NextSeq. The study sequenced eight donors, all healthy volunteers chosen at random: three men and five women. Study-wide conclusions, independent of this receptor: Those dominant clonotypes were again the most abundant among CD3+CD56-NKG2C+ cells in a handful of donors, at about 28.3-60.1%. For over five donors, the dominant CD3+CD56+NKG2C+ clonotypes were among the top 10 CD8+ clonotypes and accounted for about 1.0-7.5% of CD8+ T cells. It remained unclear whether the expanded NKG2C-expressing T cell clones were specific for HCMV antigens.

In the case of this clonotype: This receptor's antigen is unknown.

To determine HCMV serostatus, a commercial ELISA kit was used to detect HCMV-specific IgG in serum. Peripheral blood mononuclear cells were isolated from blood by Ficoll density gradient centrifugation. The CDR3 starts with the cysteine, ends with the phenylalanine, and has 14 residues. The DNA is unrecorded. The germline V gene yields SGHRS for CDR1 and YFSETQ for CDR2. The listed sequencing device is Illumina HiSeq 2000. TCR beta cDNA libraries were prepared using 5'RACE template switching, which introduced a universal primer site and unique molecular identifiers. cDNA synthesis was primed from the TCR beta constant segment, followed by two successive PCR amplification steps. From the authors' description of their analysis: Reads were demultiplexed and grouped by UMI with MIGEC, and clonotypes were assembled and quantified with MiTCR. To exclude erroneous sequences, any TCR cDNA sequence not supported by at least two reads was discarded. The tcR package was used for downstream repertoire analysis, with clonotypes matched between fractions based on CDR3 nucleotide sequence plus V segment. VDJmatch was used to annotate antigen specificity against VDJdb, with one amino acid substitution in CDR3 permitted. TCRdb reprocessed the reads; each CDR3 protein sequence makes one entry, and DNA is unavailable. In this record, the V and J calls reflect TCRdb's handling and not the investigators' own analysis. The sample table includes 450,000 to 600,000 distinct CDR3 sequences. Approximately 3.6% of the sample belongs to the ten largest clones.

The receptor comes from a man aged 18-30 years in good health. Donor details come from another sample of the same person, matched by shared clones. This sequence uses TRBV5-1 and TRBJ2-3. Specimen: blood T cells: a sorted CD56 or NKG2C T cell subset, CD4+ or CD8+ T cells, or bulk PBMC T cells (not recorded which). The CDR3 has the sequence CASSLDHVGDTQYF.